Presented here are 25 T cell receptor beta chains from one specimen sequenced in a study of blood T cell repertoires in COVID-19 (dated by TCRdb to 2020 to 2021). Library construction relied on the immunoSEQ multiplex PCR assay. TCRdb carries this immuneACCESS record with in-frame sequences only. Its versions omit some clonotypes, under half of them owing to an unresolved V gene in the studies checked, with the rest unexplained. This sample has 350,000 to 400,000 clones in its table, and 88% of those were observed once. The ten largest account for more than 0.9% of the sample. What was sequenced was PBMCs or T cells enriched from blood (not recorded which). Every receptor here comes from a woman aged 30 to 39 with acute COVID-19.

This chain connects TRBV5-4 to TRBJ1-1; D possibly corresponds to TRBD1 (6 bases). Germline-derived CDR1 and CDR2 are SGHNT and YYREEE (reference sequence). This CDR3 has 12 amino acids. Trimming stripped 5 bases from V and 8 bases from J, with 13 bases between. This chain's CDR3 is CASRERTAEAFF. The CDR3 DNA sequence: TGTGCCAGCAGAGAAAGGACAGCCGAAGCTTTCTTT.

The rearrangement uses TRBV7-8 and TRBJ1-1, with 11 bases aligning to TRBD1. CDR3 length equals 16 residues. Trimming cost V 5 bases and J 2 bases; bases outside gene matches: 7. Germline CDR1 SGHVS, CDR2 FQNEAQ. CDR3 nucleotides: TGTGCCAGCAGCAAGGGGACAGGGGGAAGAAACACTGAAGCTTTCTTT. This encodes CASSKGTGGRNTEAFF.

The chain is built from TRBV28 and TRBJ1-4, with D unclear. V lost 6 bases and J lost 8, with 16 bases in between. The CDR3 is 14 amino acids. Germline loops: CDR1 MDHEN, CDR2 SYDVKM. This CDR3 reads CASSKEVGREKLFF. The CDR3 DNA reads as TGTGCCAGCAGCAAGGAGGTGGGAAGAGAAAAACTGTTTTTT. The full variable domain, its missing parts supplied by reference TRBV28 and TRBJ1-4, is DVKVTQSSRYLVKRTGEKVFLECVQDMDHENMFWYRQDPGLGLRLIYFSYDVKMKEKGDIPEGYSVSREKKERFSLILESASTNQTSMYLCASSKEVGREKLFFGSGTQLSVL.

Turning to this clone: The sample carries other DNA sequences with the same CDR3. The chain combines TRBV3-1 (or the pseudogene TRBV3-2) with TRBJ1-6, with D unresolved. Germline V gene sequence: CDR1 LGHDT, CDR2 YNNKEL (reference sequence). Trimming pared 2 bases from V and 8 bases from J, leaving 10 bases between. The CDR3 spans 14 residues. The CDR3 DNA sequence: TGTGCCAGCAGCCAACGGGGTACTGATTCACCCCTCCACTTT. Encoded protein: CASSQRGTDSPLHF.

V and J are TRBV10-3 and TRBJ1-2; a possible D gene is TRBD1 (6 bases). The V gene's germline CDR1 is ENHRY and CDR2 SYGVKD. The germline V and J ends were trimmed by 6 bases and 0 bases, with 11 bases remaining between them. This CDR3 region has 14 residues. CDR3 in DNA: TGTGCCATCAGGATCCAGGGGACTAACTATGGCTACACCTTC. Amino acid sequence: CAIRIQGTNYGYTF.

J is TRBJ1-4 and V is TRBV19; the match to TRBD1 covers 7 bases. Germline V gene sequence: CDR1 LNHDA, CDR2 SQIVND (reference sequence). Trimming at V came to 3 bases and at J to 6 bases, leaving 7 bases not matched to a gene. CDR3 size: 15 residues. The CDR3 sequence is CASSILTGKDEKLFF. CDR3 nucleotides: TGTGCCAGTAGTATTCTGACAGGGAAGGATGAAAAACTGTTTTTT.

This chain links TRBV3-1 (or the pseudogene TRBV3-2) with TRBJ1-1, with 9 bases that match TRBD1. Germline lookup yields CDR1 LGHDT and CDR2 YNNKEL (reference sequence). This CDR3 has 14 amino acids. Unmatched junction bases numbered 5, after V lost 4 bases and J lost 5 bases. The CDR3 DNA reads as TGTGCCAGCAGCCTGGGGACAGGGACGACTGAAGCTTTCTTT. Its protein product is CASSLGTGTTEAFF.

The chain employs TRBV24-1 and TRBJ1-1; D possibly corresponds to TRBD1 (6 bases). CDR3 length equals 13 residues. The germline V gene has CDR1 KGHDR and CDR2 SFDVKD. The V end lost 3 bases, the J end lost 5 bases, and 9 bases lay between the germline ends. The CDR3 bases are TGTGCCACCAGTGATGCAGGGGAAACTGAAGCTTTCTTT. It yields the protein CATSDAGETEAFF.

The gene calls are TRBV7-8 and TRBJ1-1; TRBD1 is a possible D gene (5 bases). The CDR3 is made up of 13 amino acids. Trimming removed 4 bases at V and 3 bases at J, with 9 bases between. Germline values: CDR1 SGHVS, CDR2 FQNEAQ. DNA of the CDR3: TGTGCCAGCAGCTCCAGGGTGGACACTGAAGCTTTCTTT. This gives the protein CASSSRVDTEAFF.

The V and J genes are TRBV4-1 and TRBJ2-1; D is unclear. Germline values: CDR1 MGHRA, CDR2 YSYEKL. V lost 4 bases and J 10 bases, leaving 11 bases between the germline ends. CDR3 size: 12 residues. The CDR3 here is CASSLNVREQFF. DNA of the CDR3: TGCGCCAGCAGCCTAAATGTCCGGGAGCAGTTCTTC.

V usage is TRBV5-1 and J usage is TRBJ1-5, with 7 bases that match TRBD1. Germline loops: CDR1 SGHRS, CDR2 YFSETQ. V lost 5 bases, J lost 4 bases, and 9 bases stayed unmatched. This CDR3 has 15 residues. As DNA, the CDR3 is TGCGCCAGCAGATCCGGGACAGAACTAAATCAGCCCCAGCATTTT. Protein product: CASRSGTELNQPQHF.

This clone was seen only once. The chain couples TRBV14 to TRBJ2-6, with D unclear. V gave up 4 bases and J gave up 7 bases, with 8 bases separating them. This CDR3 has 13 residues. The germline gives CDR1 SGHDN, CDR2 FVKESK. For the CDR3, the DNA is TGTGCCAGCAGCCCTACAGTCGCCAACGTCCTGACTTTC. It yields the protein CASSPTVANVLTF.

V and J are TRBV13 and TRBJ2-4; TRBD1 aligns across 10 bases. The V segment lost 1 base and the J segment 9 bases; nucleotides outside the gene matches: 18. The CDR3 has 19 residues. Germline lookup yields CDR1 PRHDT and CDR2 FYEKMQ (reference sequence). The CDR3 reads CASSLASPRTGGSWAIQYF. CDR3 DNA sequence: TGTGCCAGCAGCTTAGCTTCCCCACGGACAGGGGGATCTTGGGCCATTCAGTACTTC. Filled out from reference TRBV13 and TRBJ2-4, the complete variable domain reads AAGVIQSPRHLIKEKRETATLKCYPIPRHDTVYWYQQGPGQDPQFLISFYEKMQSDKGSIPDRFSAQQFSDYHSELNMSSLELGDSALYFCASSLASPRTGGSWAIQYFGAGTRLSVL.

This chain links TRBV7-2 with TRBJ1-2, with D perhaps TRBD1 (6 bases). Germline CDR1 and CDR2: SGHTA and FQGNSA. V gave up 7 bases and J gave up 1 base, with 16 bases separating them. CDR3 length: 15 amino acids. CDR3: CASTYRGAGNYGYTF. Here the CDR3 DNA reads TGTGCCAGCACCTACCGGGGGGCCGGTAACTATGGCTACACCTTC. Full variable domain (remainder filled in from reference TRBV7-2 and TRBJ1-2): GAGVSQSPSNKVTEKGKDVELRCDPISGHTALYWYRQSLGQGLEFLIYFQGNSAPDKSGLPSDRFSAERTGGSVSTLTIQRTQQEDSAVYLCASTYRGAGNYGYTFGSGTRLTVV.

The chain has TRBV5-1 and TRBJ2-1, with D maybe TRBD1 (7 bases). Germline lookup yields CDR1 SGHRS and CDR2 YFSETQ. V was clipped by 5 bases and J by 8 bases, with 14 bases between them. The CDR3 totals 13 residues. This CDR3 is CASSQGGKHEQFF. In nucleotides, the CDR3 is TGCGCCAGCAGTCAGGGGGGTAAACATGAGCAGTTCTTC.

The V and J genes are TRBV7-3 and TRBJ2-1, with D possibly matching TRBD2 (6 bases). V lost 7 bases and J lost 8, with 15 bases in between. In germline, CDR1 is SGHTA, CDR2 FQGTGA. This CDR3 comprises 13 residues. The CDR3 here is CASTPYAGYEQFF. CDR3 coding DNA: TGTGCCAGCACCCCTTACGCGGGATATGAGCAGTTCTTC.

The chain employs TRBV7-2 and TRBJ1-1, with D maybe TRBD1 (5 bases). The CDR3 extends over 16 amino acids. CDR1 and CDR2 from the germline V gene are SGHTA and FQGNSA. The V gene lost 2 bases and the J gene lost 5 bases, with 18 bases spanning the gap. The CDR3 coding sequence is TGTGCCAGCAGCTTATTCCGGGGGGGTTCAGGGACTGAAGCTTTCTTT. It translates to CASSLFRGGSGTEAFF.

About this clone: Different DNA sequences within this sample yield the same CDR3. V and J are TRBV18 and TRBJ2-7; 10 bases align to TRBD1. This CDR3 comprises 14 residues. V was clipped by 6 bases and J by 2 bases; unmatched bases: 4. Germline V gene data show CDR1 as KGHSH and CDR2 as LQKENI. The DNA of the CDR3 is TGTGCCAGCTCGCCTGGACAGGGGGCCTACGAGCAGTACTTC. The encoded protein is CASSPGQGAYEQYF. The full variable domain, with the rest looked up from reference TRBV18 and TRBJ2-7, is NAGVMQNPRHLVRRRGQEARLRCSPMKGHSHVYWYRQLPEEGLKFMVYLQKENIIDESGMPKERFSAEFPKEGPSILRIQQVVRGDSAAYFCASSPGQGAYEQYFGPGTRLTVT.

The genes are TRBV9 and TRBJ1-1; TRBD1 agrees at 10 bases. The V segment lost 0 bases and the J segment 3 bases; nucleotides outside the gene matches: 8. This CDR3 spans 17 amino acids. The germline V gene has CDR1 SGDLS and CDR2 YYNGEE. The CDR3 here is CASSVARDRGLDTEAFF. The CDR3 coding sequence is TGTGCCAGCAGCGTAGCTCGTGACAGGGGGCTAGACACTGAAGCTTTCTTT.

CDR3 nucleotide sequence: TGTGCCAGCAGCCGAGGAGGGAATCAGCCCCAGCATTTT. Translating it yields CASSRGGNQPQHF. This sequence joins TRBV4-2 and TRBJ1-5; no firm D call. V gave up 4 bases and J gave up 4 bases, with 8 bases separating them. CDR3 length equals 13 residues. CDR1 and CDR2 from the germline V gene are LGHNA and YNFKEQ.

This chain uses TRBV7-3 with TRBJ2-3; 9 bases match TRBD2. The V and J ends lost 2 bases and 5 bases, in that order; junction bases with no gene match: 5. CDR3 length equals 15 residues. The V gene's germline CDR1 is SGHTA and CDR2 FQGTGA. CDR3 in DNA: TGTGCCAGCAGCTTACTGACTAGCGGCAGAGATACGCAGTATTTT. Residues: CASSLLTSGRDTQYF.

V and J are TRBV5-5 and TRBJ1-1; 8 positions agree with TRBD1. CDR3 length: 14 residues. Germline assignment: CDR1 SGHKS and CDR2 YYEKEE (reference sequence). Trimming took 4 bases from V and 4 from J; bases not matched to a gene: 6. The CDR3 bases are TGTGCCAGCAGCCACGGACAGGGACCCACTGAAGCTTTCTTT. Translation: CASSHGQGPTEAFF.

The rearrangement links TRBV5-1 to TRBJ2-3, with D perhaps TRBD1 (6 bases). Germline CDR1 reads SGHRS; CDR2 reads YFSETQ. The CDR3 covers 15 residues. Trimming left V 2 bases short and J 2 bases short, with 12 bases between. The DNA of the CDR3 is TGCGCCAGCAGCTTTTATCGGACAGTCACAGATACGCAGTATTTT. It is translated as CASSFYRTVTDTQYF.

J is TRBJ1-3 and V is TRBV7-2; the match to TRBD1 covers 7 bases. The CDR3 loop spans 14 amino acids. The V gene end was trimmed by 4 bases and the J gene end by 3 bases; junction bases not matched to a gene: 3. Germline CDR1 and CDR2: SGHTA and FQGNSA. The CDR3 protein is CASSWWDSGNTIYF. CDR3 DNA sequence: TGTGCCAGCAGCTGGTGGGACAGTGGAAACACCATATATTTT.

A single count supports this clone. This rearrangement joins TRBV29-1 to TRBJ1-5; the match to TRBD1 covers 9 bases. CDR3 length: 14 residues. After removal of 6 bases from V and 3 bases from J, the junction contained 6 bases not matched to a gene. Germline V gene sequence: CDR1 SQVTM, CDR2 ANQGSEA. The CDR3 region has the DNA TGCAGCGTGGGGGGACAGGGAGCCAATCAGCCCCAGCATTTT. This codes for CSVGGQGANQPQHF.